One sample yielded the 28 T cell receptor beta chains listed below, sequenced in a study of T cells in Graves' hyperthyroidism and ophthalmopathy. TCR beta CDR3 regions were amplified from RNA transcripts. RT-PCR in the first round (using the HTBI primer set) targeted the TCR CDR3. In TCRdb, the multiplex PCR reads were re-called with MiXCR into one record per CDR3 protein. Of about 640,000 distinct CDR3 sequences in the sample, under 25% were seen once. The sample comprised blood. Receptors were obtained from a man aged 30 to 45 with Graves' ophthalmopathy.

The chain recombines TRBV4-2 with TRBJ2-7, with D perhaps matching TRBD2 (5 bases). Trimming shortened V by 5 bases and J by 0 bases, and 14 bases separated the two germline ends. There are 15 residues in the CDR3. Per the germline V gene, CDR1 is LGHNA and CDR2 is YNFKEQ. CDR3 sequence (DNA): TGTGCCAGCAGCGGTCGAGAGGGATCCTCCTACGAGCAGTACTTC. Translation: CASSGREGSSYEQYF.

V gene TRBV3-1 combines with J gene TRBJ2-5, with 11 bases that match TRBD1. CDR1 is LGHDT, CDR2 YNNKEL, per germline (reference sequence). The CDR3 is made up of 16 amino acids. J gave up 3 bases and V 3 bases, and 6 bases lay outside the gene matches. The CDR3 here is CASSQAGTGGEETQYF. CDR3 DNA: TGTGCCAGCAGCCAGGCCGGGACAGGGGGAGAAGAGACCCAGTACTTC.

The table lists this clonotype with many counts. The chain employs TRBV11-2 and TRBJ2-7; TRBD1 is a possible D gene (5 bases). The CDR3 is 13 amino acids. The germline gives CDR1 SGHAT, CDR2 FQNNGV. V was trimmed by 4 bases and J by 3 bases, leaving 10 bases between them. CDR3 loop: CASSSVRDYEQYF. CDR3 DNA: TGTGCCAGCAGCTCGGTCAGGGACTACGAGCAGTACTTC.

The J gene is TRBJ2-1, the V gene TRBV2, with 7 bases matching TRBD2. The germline gives CDR1 SNHLY, CDR2 FYNNEI. V lost 0 bases and J lost 5; bases outside the gene matches: 7. The CDR3 has 16 amino acids. The CDR3 bases are TGTGCCAGCAGTGAAGCCCCCGGGGACTACGACAATGAGCAGTTCTTC. It is translated as CASSEAPGDYDNEQFF. The whole variable domain, remainder taken from reference TRBV2 and TRBJ2-1, is EPEVTQTPSHQVTQMGQEVILRCVPISNHLYFYWYRQILGQKVEFLVSFYNNEISEKSEIFDDQFSVERPDGSNFTLKIRSTKLEDSAMYFCASSEAPGDYDNEQFFGPGTRLTVL.

This clonotype came up a few times. The V gene is TRBV6-1, the J gene TRBJ2-3, with TRBD2 matching over 9 bases. The trim removed 7 bases at V and 1 base at J, leaving 6 bases unmatched. Germline assignment: CDR1 MNHNS and CDR2 SASEGT. This CDR3 has 15 amino acids. CDR3: CASILSGSGTDTQYF. DNA for the CDR3: TGTGCCAGCATTCTTAGCGGGAGCGGCACAGATACGCAGTATTTT.

The chain employs TRBV24-1 and TRBJ1-4, with a possible D match to TRBD1 (5 bases). Trimming removed 6 bases from V and 5 bases from J, with 18 bases in between. The CDR3 covers 16 residues. CDR1 is KGHDR and CDR2 is SFDVKD in the germline V gene. The CDR3 DNA reads TGTGCCACCAGTACCTCTCGGGACGGACAAAATGAAAAACTGTTTTTT. Protein: CATSTSRDGQNEKLFF.

This clonotype was counted a few times. The V and J genes are TRBV7-6 and TRBJ2-3, with TRBD2 identical over 9 bases. The germline V gene has CDR1 SGHVS and CDR2 FNYEAQ. The CDR3 has 15 amino acids. V shed 5 bases and J 3 bases; nucleotides not matched to a gene: 6. This chain's CDR3 is CASSPLAGTTDTQYF. CDR3 nucleotides: TGTGCCAGCAGCCCTCTAGCGGGGACTACAGATACGCAGTATTTT.

This clonotype was observed many times. The chain links TRBV9 to TRBJ2-5; D may be TRBD2 (5 bases). V lost 6 bases to trimming and J lost 4 bases, with 16 bases between them. The CDR3 length is 14 residues. Germline V lookup: CDR1 SGDLS, CDR2 YYNGEE. The CDR3 here is CASNSGNPGETQYF. Written as DNA, the CDR3 is TGTGCCAGCAACTCCGGGAACCCCGGAGAGACCCAGTACTTC.

CDR3 sequence reads: CASSVELMGSYNEQFF. The CDR3 region has the DNA TGTGCCAGCAGCGTAGAACTGATGGGCTCCTACAATGAGCAGTTCTTC. The chain recombines TRBV9 with TRBJ2-1; no clear D. Trimming removed 0 bases at V and 0 bases at J, with 10 bases between. The CDR3 is 16 residues long. Germline CDR1 is SGDLS and CDR2 is YYNGEE.

This clonotype occurred a few times. J is TRBJ2-1 and V is TRBV7-2, with D possibly TRBD1 on 5 matching bases. This CDR3 region has 13 residues. Germline values: CDR1 SGHTA, CDR2 FQGNSA. V was pared by 4 bases and J by 12 bases, with 16 bases between. CDR3 sequence (DNA): TGTGCCAGCAGCTATGGTAGTTCTACAGGGCAGTTCTTC. It translates to CASSYGSSTGQFF.

This clonotype came up a few times. The chain is built from TRBV5-8 and TRBJ1-5; D is undetermined. There are 14 residues in the CDR3. Germline values: CDR1 SGHTS, CDR2 YDEGEE. Trimming pared 1 base from V and 0 bases from J, leaving 5 bases between. The CDR3 spells CASSLLYSNQPQHF. The CDR3, as DNA: TGTGCCAGCAGCTTGCTTTATAGCAATCAGCCCCAGCATTTT. Filled out from reference TRBV5-8 and TRBJ1-5, the complete variable domain reads EAGVTQSPTHLIKTRGQQATLRCSPISGHTSVYWYQQALGLGLQFLLWYDEGEERNRGNFPPRFSGRQFPNYSSELNVNALELEDSALYLCASSLLYSNQPQHFGDGTRLSIL.

This sequence joins TRBV4-3 and TRBJ1-1; D is undetermined. CDR3 length equals 14 residues. Trimming removed 2 bases at V and 0 bases at J, with 7 bases between. Looked up from germline, CDR1 is LGHNA and CDR2 is YSLEER. The CDR3 reads CASSQKQLNTEAFF. For the CDR3, the DNA is TGCGCCAGCAGCCAAAAACAGTTGAACACTGAAGCTTTCTTT.

This chain joins TRBV5-6 and TRBJ1-2; D is perhaps TRBD1 (5 bases). The CDR3 extends over 15 amino acids. V lost 4 bases to trimming and J lost 2 bases, with 15 bases between them. Per the germline V gene, CDR1 is SGHDT and CDR2 is YYEEEE. CDR3 DNA sequence: TGTGCCAGCAGCCCCCGCAGAGGGGCGAACTATGGCTACACCTTC. Amino acids: CASSPRRGANYGYTF.

The rearrangement joins TRBV27 to TRBJ2-5; D gene ambiguous. With 8 bases removed from V and 4 bases from J, the gap between germline ends came to 11 bases. The CDR3 is 12 residues long. Germline values: CDR1 MNHEY, CDR2 SMNVEV (reference sequence). The DNA for the CDR3 is TGTGCCAGCGTTGGTAGTTCAGAGACCCAGTACTTC. Translation: CASVGSSETQYF.

In this sample, this clonotype turned up a few times. In nucleotides, the CDR3 is TGCGCCAGCAGCCAAGAGGAGCGGTCGTGGGACAGGACATACAATGAGCAGTTCTTC. This gives the protein CASSQEERSWDRTYNEQFF. The chain has TRBV4-1 and TRBJ2-1; 8 bases map to TRBD1. V lost 0 bases and J lost 4; bases outside the gene matches: 14. The CDR3 runs 19 residues. Germline V gene sequence: CDR1 MGHRA, CDR2 YSYEKL.

This clonotype was picked up many times. The chain uses TRBV30 and TRBJ2-7; D might be TRBD1 (6 bases). The CDR3 spans 12 residues. CDR1 is GTSNPN and CDR2 is SVGIG in the germline V gene (reference sequence). Trimming shortened V by 7 bases and J by 2 bases, and 12 bases separated the two germline ends. The CDR3, as DNA: TGTGCCTTCCGGGACACTACCTACGAGCAGTACTTC. As protein: CAFRDTTYEQYF.

The chain uses TRBV5-6 and TRBJ2-3; 7 bases map to TRBD2. Germline V CDR1 and CDR2: SGHDT, YYEEEE. This CDR3 region has 15 residues. The V gene end was trimmed by 1 base and the J gene end by 4 bases; junction bases not matched to a gene: 6. CDR3 nucleotide sequence: TGTGCCAGCAGCTTGCGCAAGACTAGCCCAGATACGCAGTATTTT. Translated, it gives CASSLRKTSPDTQYF.

This clonotype was seen many times. V gene TRBV3-1 combines with J gene TRBJ2-7; D uncertain. Germline CDR1 LGHDT, CDR2 YNNKEL (reference sequence). Trimming removed 1 base at V and 0 bases at J, with 7 bases between. This CDR3 is 14 amino acids long. The chain's CDR3 is CASSQGPNSYEQYF. The CDR3 bases are TGTGCCAGCAGCCAAGGTCCTAACTCCTACGAGCAGTACTTC.

There are a few counts of this clonotype. The chain is built from TRBV7-8 and TRBJ2-2; D gene uncertain. The CDR3 has 11 amino acids. The germline V gene encodes CDR1 SGHVS and CDR2 FQNEAQ. V was clipped by 10 bases and J by 8 bases, with 11 bases between them. The CDR3 DNA is TGTGCCACCCCCGCCCCAGGGGAGCTGTTTTTT. Translated: CATPAPGELFF.

This clonotype was detected only a few times. The J gene is TRBJ1-5, the V gene TRBV28; no firm D call. Trimming removed 6 bases from V and 10 bases from J, with 7 bases in between. The length of the CDR3 is 10 residues. From germline, CDR1 is MDHEN and CDR2 SYDVKM. CDR3 sequence: CASSRNPQHF. CDR3 coding DNA: TGTGCCAGCAGCAGGAACCCCCAGCATTTT.

The count of this clonotype is one. The rearrangement joins TRBV28 to TRBJ2-3, with D perhaps matching TRBD1 (6 bases). This CDR3 is 17 amino acids long. V was pared by 3 bases and J by 6 bases, with 22 bases between. Germline-derived CDR1 and CDR2 are MDHEN and SYDVKM. CDR3 sequence: CASSFPRDKQKVDTQYF. The CDR3, as DNA: TGTGCCAGCAGTTTTCCTCGGGACAAACAAAAGGTGGATACGCAGTATTTT.

The chain is built from TRBV29-1 and TRBJ1-2; D call uncertain. The CDR3 is 15 amino acids. Per the germline V gene, CDR1 is SQVTM and CDR2 is ANQGSEA. Trimming cost V 4 bases and J 0 bases, with 15 bases left between them. The CDR3 sequence: CSVVTRTYSNYGYTF. CDR3 sequence (DNA): TGCAGCGTTGTCACTCGGACCTATTCTAACTATGGCTACACCTTC.

This clonotype was recorded a few times. The CDR3 sequence is CASSSRFERGGREQFF. CDR3 DNA sequence: TGTGCCAGCAGCTCCAGATTCGAGCGGGGTGGGCGTGAGCAGTTCTTC. The rearrangement uses TRBV11-3 and TRBJ2-1; 7 positions match TRBD2. The CDR3 is 16 amino acids. The V gene's germline CDR1 is SGHNT and CDR2 YENEEA. J gave up 9 bases and V 4 bases, and 15 bases lay outside the gene matches.

This clonotype showed up just a few times. The chain carries TRBV10-3 and TRBJ1-4; D call uncertain. V shed 5 bases and J shed 8 bases, with 9 bases lying between them. This CDR3 is 12 amino acids long. Germline values: CDR1 ENHRY, CDR2 SYGVKD. As DNA, the CDR3 is TGTGCCATCAGTAACCGCGGGGAAAAACTGTTTTTT. It codes for CAISNRGEKLFF.

This clonotype was counted many times. DNA of the CDR3: TGTGCCAGCAGCCAAGAACAAAGGACAGGGGGCGAGTTCTTC. This gives the protein CASSQEQRTGGEFF. The V call is TRBV3-1, the J call TRBJ2-1, with TRBD1 identical over 11 bases. The CDR3 covers 14 residues. The V segment lost 0 bases and the J segment 14 bases; nucleotides outside the gene matches: 6. The germline V gene has CDR1 LGHDT and CDR2 YNNKEL (reference sequence).

In this sample, this clonotype turned up a few times. J is TRBJ2-7 and V is TRBV7-3; D remains unclear. Per the germline V gene, CDR1 is SGHTA and CDR2 is FQGTGA. V gave up 5 bases and J gave up 0 bases, with 11 bases separating them. This CDR3 contains 14 residues. The DNA of the CDR3 is TGTGCCAGCAGCCCCTCCAGGAGCTCCTACGAGCAGTACTTC. This gives the protein CASSPSRSSYEQYF.

On this clonotype itself: This may stem from a read error, because a much larger clone lies one nucleotide away. V and J are TRBV12-3 or TRBV12-4 and TRBJ1-5, with 8 bases lining up with TRBD1. The ends lost 6 bases at V and 4 bases at J; junction bases unmatched: 11. The CDR3 has 16 residues. CDR3 DNA: TGTGCCAGCAGCAATTTGACAGGGGACGGGAATCAGCCCCAGCATTTT. This codes for CASSNLTGDGNQPQHF.

A few counts support this clonotype. The rearrangement uses TRBV6-2 or TRBV6-3 and TRBJ1-5; 10 positions match TRBD1. Germline lookup yields CDR1 MNHEY and CDR2 SVGEGT. J gave up 1 base and V 6 bases, and 6 bases lay outside the gene matches. CDR3 size: 16 residues. The CDR3 reads CASSSGQGISNQPQHF. In nucleotides, the CDR3 is TGTGCCAGCAGCTCGGGACAGGGGATAAGCAATCAGCCCCAGCATTTT.